Listed here is a single TCR beta chain. Its antigen is unknown. Trimming cost V 7 bases and J 3 bases, with 12 bases left between them. The length of the CDR3 is 13 residues. Looked up from germline, CDR1 is SGHTS and CDR2 is YDEGEE. The data originate from a study of response to subunit inactivated influenza vaccine. TCRdb itself ran the RT-PCR reads through MiXCR, one entry per CDR3 protein. Here the sample spans hundreds of thousands of distinct CDR3 sequences, 21% being singletons. Study findings and constraints: T cells newly recruited by each seasonal influenza vaccination are few, the authors suggested.

Here the sequenced sample was PBMCs from blood, taken less than 22 months after vaccination. The gene calls are TRBV5-8 and TRBJ2-3, with D maybe TRBD2 (7 bases). The source is a man aged 50 to 69 who received an inactivated influenza vaccine. The chain's CDR3 is CASARGRTDTQYF. The CDR3, as DNA: TGTGCCAGCGCGCGGGGGCGAACAGATACGCAGTATTTT.